The 29 T cell receptor beta chains in this list originate from one sample, sequenced in a study of cytomegalovirus exposure and HLA in healthy donors (dated by TCRdb to between 2016 and 2019). Library method: the immunoSEQ multiplex PCR assay. For the multiplex PCR, a mixture combining 60 forward primers for TCR Vbeta segments and 13 reverse primers for TCR Jbeta segments was used. TCRdb's version of the immuneACCESS table is confined to in-frame rearrangements and falls short of the full clone set. An unresolved V gene accounts for under half of the shortfall where checked; the remainder is of unknown origin. The table for this sample records approximately 50,000 clones. The ten largest clones take up around 2.3% of the sample. Sequences were obtained from PBMCs. These receptors came from a female donor in good health and CMV-seronegative.

The rearrangement joins TRBV11-1 to TRBJ1-2; D gene ambiguous. The germline V gene has CDR1 SGHAT and CDR2 FQDESV (reference sequence). This CDR3 has 14 residues. The ends were cut back, 1 base at V and 8 bases at J, with 14 bases in the middle. The CDR3 here is CASSLVSLEGGYTF. CDR3 DNA sequence: TGTGCCAGCAGCTTAGTCTCCCTGGAGGGCGGCTACACCTTC.

The chain is built from TRBV6-6 and TRBJ2-3; the D gene is possibly TRBD1 (5 bases). The CDR3 is 15 amino acids. Germline V gene lookup returns CDR1 MNHNY and CDR2 SVGAGI (reference sequence). Trimming took off 0 bases at V and 5 bases at J, with 12 bases between the two ends. DNA of the CDR3: TGTGCCAGCAGTTACTCGGGCGCAGGGCTAGATACGCAGTATTTT. Amino acids: CASSYSGAGLDTQYF.

V is TRBV9 and J is TRBJ1-1; D is possibly TRBD1 (5 bases). CDR1 and CDR2 from the germline V gene are SGDLS and YYNGEE. CDR3 length: 14 residues. Trimming took 0 bases from V and 8 from J, leaving 14 bases between them. Here the CDR3 reads CASSVDTGRGEAFF. The CDR3, as DNA: TGTGCCAGCAGCGTAGATACAGGACGAGGAGAAGCTTTCTTT. The full variable domain, in which reference TRBV9 and TRBJ1-1 provide the parts outside the CDR3, is DSGVTQTPKHLITATGQRVTLRCSPRSGDLSVYWYQQSLDQGLQFLIQYYNGEERAKGNILERFSAQQFPDLHSELNLSSLELGDSALYFCASSVDTGRGEAFFGQGTRLTVV.

This sequence joins TRBV29-1 and TRBJ2-3; 11 bases map to TRBD2. Germline loops: CDR1 SQVTM, CDR2 ANQGSEA. The V and J ends lost 7 bases and 1 base, in that order; junction bases with no gene match: 4. This CDR3 region has 14 residues. The CDR3 sequence: CSGSSGRGTDTQYF. The CDR3 DNA sequence: TGCAGCGGCAGTAGCGGGAGGGGCACAGATACGCAGTATTTT.

The chain is built from TRBV6-5 and TRBJ2-7; 7 bases match TRBD1. The CDR3 length is 14 residues. Germline loops: CDR1 MNHEY, CDR2 SVGAGI. The ends lost 4 bases at V and 6 bases at J; junction bases unmatched: 9. DNA for the CDR3: TGTGCCAGCAGTTTCCAAAGTTACAGGGGCGAGCAGTACTTC. Its protein is CASSFQSYRGEQYF.

CDR3 coding DNA: TGCGCCAGCAGCCAAGAGGGACAAACGAACACTGAAGCTTTCTTT. Translation gives CASSQEGQTNTEAFF. The V gene is TRBV4-1, the J gene TRBJ1-1, with D maybe TRBD1 (6 bases). V was pared by 0 bases and J by 1 base, with 9 bases between. Per germline, CDR1 MGHRA and CDR2 YSYEKL. The CDR3 has 15 amino acids.

V gene TRBV30 combines with J gene TRBJ2-5; TRBD1 might be the D (5 bases). Germline V gene sequence: CDR1 GTSNPN, CDR2 SVGIG (reference sequence). The V gene lost 0 bases and the J gene lost 7 bases, with 18 bases spanning the gap. This CDR3 has 15 residues. CDR3 protein: CAWSVKGFNGVTQYF. CDR3 bases: TGTGCCTGGAGTGTAAAGGGGTTCAATGGAGTGACCCAGTACTTC.

The CDR3 DNA is TGTGCCAGCTCACCAATAAGGAGCTCCTACAATGAGCAGTTCTTC. This sequence encodes CASSPIRSSYNEQFF. The rearrangement links TRBV18 to TRBJ2-1; D is uncertain. Trimming shortened V by 2 bases and J by 0 bases, and 8 bases separated the two germline ends. CDR3 length equals 15 residues. Per the germline V gene, CDR1 is KGHSH and CDR2 is LQKENI. Based on the CDR3 plus reference TRBV18 and TRBJ2-1, the full variable domain is NAGVMQNPRHLVRRRGQEARLRCSPMKGHSHVYWYRQLPEEGLKFMVYLQKENIIDESGMPKERFSAEFPKEGPSILRIQQVVRGDSAAYFCASSPIRSSYNEQFFGPGTRLTVL.

V gene TRBV4-1 combines with J gene TRBJ2-5; 12 bases agree with TRBD2. In germline, CDR1 is MGHRA, CDR2 YSYEKL. The CDR3 totals 18 residues. Trimming took 1 base from V and 4 from J; bases not matched to a gene: 10. The chain's CDR3 is CASSQVQARLAGAETQYF. Here the CDR3 DNA reads TGCGCCAGCAGCCAAGTCCAAGCGAGACTAGCGGGAGCAGAGACCCAGTACTTC.

The chain employs TRBV7-9 and TRBJ2-5; D might be TRBD1 (6 bases). The CDR3 runs 18 residues. Trimming took 5 bases from V and 2 from J, leaving 24 bases between them. The germline V gene encodes CDR1 SEHNR and CDR2 FQNEAQ (reference sequence). CDR3 sequence reads: CASSPPLETGWGQETQYF. CDR3 coding DNA: TGTGCCAGCAGCCCTCCCCTCGAGACAGGCTGGGGTCAAGAGACCCAGTACTTC. The full variable domain, with the rest looked up from reference TRBV7-9 and TRBJ2-5, is DTGVSQNPRHKITKRGQNVTFRCDPISEHNRLYWYRQTLGQGPEFLTYFQNEAQLEKSRLLSDRFSAERPKGSFSTLEIQRTEQGDSAMYLCASSPPLETGWGQETQYFGPGTRLLVL.

As concerns this clone: The junction departs from germline at one end; a sequencing error may be responsible. The chain is built from TRBV6-4 and TRBJ2-1, with 8 bases lining up with TRBD1. CDR3 length equals 16 residues. Looked up from germline, CDR1 is MRHNA and CDR2 is SNTAGT. CDR3 in amino acids: CASSHSSGTGFNEQFF. The CDR3 coding sequence is TGTGCCAGCAGTCACTCCTCCGGGACAGGCTTTAATGAGCAGTTCTTC.

The chain links TRBV9 to TRBJ1-5; D is perhaps TRBD1 (5 bases). V dropped 4 bases and J dropped 2 bases, with 16 bases sitting between them. CDR3 length equals 16 residues. In germline, CDR1 is SGDLS, CDR2 YYNGEE. The CDR3 here is CASSLPGGAGNQPQHF. As DNA, the CDR3 is TGTGCCAGCAGCCTCCCCGGGGGAGCGGGCAATCAGCCCCAGCATTTT.

The chain employs TRBV27 and TRBJ2-7, with a possible D match to TRBD1 (6 bases). The ends were cut back, 8 bases at V and 0 bases at J, with 17 bases in the middle. The length of the CDR3 is 15 residues. Germline values: CDR1 MNHEY, CDR2 SMNVEV (reference sequence). CDR3 DNA sequence: TGTGCCAGCGGCAAACAGGGCCGAAGCTCCTACGAGCAGTACTTC. It encodes CASGKQGRSSYEQYF.

V is TRBV27 and J is TRBJ2-7, with D unresolved. Germline V lookup: CDR1 MNHEY, CDR2 SMNVEV (reference sequence). This CDR3 contains 15 residues. Trimming removed 4 bases at V and 2 bases at J, with 15 bases between. The CDR3 reads CASSSNPESAYEQYF. In DNA form, the CDR3 reads TGTGCCAGCAGTTCCAACCCAGAGAGCGCCTACGAGCAGTACTTC.

The chain recombines TRBV6-5 with TRBJ2-3; a possible D gene is TRBD2 (5 bases). This CDR3 is 15 amino acids long. The germline gives CDR1 MNHEY, CDR2 SVGAGI. V was cut by 6 bases and J by 0 bases, with 13 bases left in between. This CDR3 is CASSPGETSTDTQYF. DNA of the CDR3: TGTGCCAGCAGCCCCGGGGAGACGAGCACAGATACGCAGTATTTT.

The genes are TRBV2 and TRBJ2-7, with 8 bases fitting TRBD2. Per the germline V gene, CDR1 is SNHLY and CDR2 is FYNNEI. This CDR3 spans 14 amino acids. Unmatched junction bases numbered 4, after V lost 1 base and J lost 5 bases. The CDR3 nucleotides are TGTGCCAGCAGTGAAGGAGCGGGAGAGGACGAGCAGTACTTC. Its translation is CASSEGAGEDEQYF.

In DNA, the CDR3 is TGTGCCAGCAGCCAACACACAGGGAGCTCTGGAAACACCATATATTTT. The encoded protein is CASSQHTGSSGNTIYF. The V gene is TRBV4-2, the J gene TRBJ1-3; the D gene is possibly TRBD1 (6 bases). V dropped 2 bases and J dropped 0 bases, with 11 bases sitting between them. Per the germline V gene, CDR1 is LGHNA and CDR2 is YNFKEQ. The CDR3 contains 16 residues.

The chain combines TRBV5-1 with TRBJ1-1, with 8 bases fitting TRBD1. This CDR3 contains 15 residues. Germline CDR1 is SGHRS and CDR2 is YFSETQ. Trimming took 0 bases from V and 1 from J; bases not matched to a gene: 2. The CDR3 spells CASSLGGTGNTEAFF. The CDR3 DNA follows: TGCGCCAGCAGCTTGGGGGGGACAGGGAACACTGAAGCTTTCTTT.

The chain is built from TRBV7-3 and TRBJ2-1; TRBD2 matches 13 bases. Germline assignment: CDR1 SGHTA and CDR2 FQGTGA. The CDR3 has 15 residues. The J segment lost 5 bases and the V segment lost 5 bases, leaving 3 bases of the junction unmatched. Here the CDR3 reads CASSETSGRNNEQFF. For the CDR3, the DNA is TGTGCCAGCAGCGAGACTAGCGGGAGGAACAATGAGCAGTTCTTC.

The chain has TRBV11-3 and TRBJ2-5; 9 nucleotides match TRBD2. The germline V gene has CDR1 SGHNT and CDR2 YENEEA. The CDR3 consists of 19 residues. V gave up 2 bases and J gave up 5 bases; unmatched junction bases: 18. CDR3 sequence (DNA): TGTGCCAGCAGCTTATTCGATCGAGGTCTTGCGGGAGGGCCTGAGACCCAGTACTTC. Encoded protein: CASSLFDRGLAGGPETQYF.

The genes are TRBV11-3 and TRBJ1-2, with 7 bases aligning to TRBD1. CDR3 length equals 15 residues. Trimming at V came to 5 bases and at J to 4 bases, leaving 10 bases not matched to a gene. CDR1 is SGHNT, CDR2 YENEEA, per germline. DNA of the CDR3: TGTGCCAGCAGCCAATACCGGGACAGACTCTATGGCTACACCTTC. This sequence encodes CASSQYRDRLYGYTF.

The chain employs TRBV5-6 and TRBJ2-7; TRBD2 might be the D (7 bases). Trimming stripped 0 bases from V and 5 bases from J, with 12 bases between. The CDR3 consists of 14 residues. Germline V lookup: CDR1 SGHDT, CDR2 YYEEEE. The CDR3 loop reads CASSLARGAHEQYF. In nucleotides, the CDR3 is TGTGCCAGCAGCTTGGCCCGGGGGGCCCACGAGCAGTACTTC. Supplemented by reference TRBV5-6 and TRBJ2-7, the full variable domain reads DAGVTQSPTHLIKTRGQQVTLRCSPKSGHDTVSWYQQALGQGPQFIFQYYEEEERQRGNFPDRFSGHQFPNYSSELNVNALLLGDSALYLCASSLARGAHEQYFGPGTRLTVT.

This clone shows up as medium-sized by frequency. This chain links TRBV18 with TRBJ2-1, with TRBD2 matching over 13 bases. The CDR3 totals 15 residues. In germline, CDR1 is KGHSH, CDR2 LQKENI. Unmatched junction bases numbered 4, after V lost 3 bases and J lost 8 bases. The CDR3 coding sequence is TGTGCCAGCTCACCTACTAGCGGGGGGGCCCATGAGCAGTTCTTC. It translates to CASSPTSGGAHEQFF.

This chain uses TRBV4-1 with TRBJ2-7; the match to TRBD1 covers 7 bases. Germline CDR1 reads MGHRA; CDR2 reads YSYEKL. CDR3 length: 15 residues. The trim removed 2 bases at V and 4 bases at J, leaving 8 bases unmatched. The CDR3 loop reads CASSQKGEQGYEQYF. CDR3 DNA: TGCGCCAGCAGCCAAAAAGGGGAACAGGGGTACGAGCAGTACTTC.

The rearrangement joins TRBV13 to TRBJ1-1, with D unresolved. V lost 4 bases, J lost 0 bases, and 9 bases lay in between. There are 14 residues in the CDR3. The germline V gene has CDR1 PRHDT and CDR2 FYEKMQ (reference sequence). This CDR3 reads CASSSREVNTEAFF. In DNA, the CDR3 is TGTGCCAGCAGCTCCCGGGAAGTGAACACTGAAGCTTTCTTT. The full variable domain, with the rest looked up from reference TRBV13 and TRBJ1-1, is AAGVIQSPRHLIKEKRETATLKCYPIPRHDTVYWYQQGPGQDPQFLISFYEKMQSDKGSIPDRFSAQQFSDYHSELNMSSLELGDSALYFCASSSREVNTEAFFGQGTRLTVV.

The rearrangement joins TRBV6-5 to TRBJ2-7; D ambiguous. The CDR3 sequence is 15 residues long. The V end lost 2 bases, the J end lost 9 bases, and 20 bases lay between the germline ends. Per the germline V gene, CDR1 is MNHEY and CDR2 is SVGAGI. CDR3 region: CASSYAPSTPTLQYF. The DNA of the CDR3 is TGTGCCAGCAGTTACGCCCCGAGTACCCCTACTTTGCAGTACTTC.

The chain combines TRBV25-1 with TRBJ2-1; 8 bases fit TRBD1. The V and J ends lost 5 bases and 5 bases, in that order; junction bases with no gene match: 5. CDR1 MGHDK and CDR2 SYGVNS come from the germline V gene. The length of the CDR3 is 14 residues. CDR3 sequence (DNA): TGTGCCAGCAGTTGGCAGGGGGCCAACAATGAGCAGTTCTTC. Translating it yields CASSWQGANNEQFF.

The chain employs TRBV7-8 and TRBJ1-1; 9 bases are shared with TRBD1. The V and J ends lost 5 bases and 6 bases, in that order; junction bases with no gene match: 13. The CDR3 consists of 16 residues. Germline CDR1 is SGHVS and CDR2 is FQNEAQ. The CDR3 DNA reads as TGTGCCAGCAGCCCCAGCGGGACAGGGAAGAGGGCTGAAGCTTTCTTT. Translated, it gives CASSPSGTGKRAEAFF.

V and J are TRBV6-6 and TRBJ2-7; TRBD1 matches 8 bases. The CDR3 is made up of 15 amino acids. From germline, CDR1 is MNHNY and CDR2 SVGAGI (reference sequence). Unmatched junction bases numbered 12, after V lost 7 bases and J lost 4 bases. The CDR3 reads CASTPRTGTVYEQYF. The CDR3 DNA follows: TGTGCCAGCACTCCCAGGACAGGGACCGTGTACGAGCAGTACTTC.